What follows are 5 T cell receptor beta chains derived from one specimen sequenced in a study of cytomegalovirus exposure and HLA in healthy donors. It was with 60 Vbeta and 13 Jbeta primers that the PCR ran. Data came from immunoSEQ multiplex PCR; TCRdb stores just in-frame clones and leaves some out. The data contain about 130,000 clones, 77% of them seen just once; the ten biggest clones take up around 13%. Source material: PBMCs. These receptors originate from a woman aged 40 to 55 in good health and CMV-seropositive.

The CDR3 sequence is CASTLLAHAGNEQFF. In DNA form, the CDR3 reads TGCGCCAGCACCTTACTAGCGCACGCGGGCAATGAGCAGTTCTTC. The chain joins TRBV4-1 to TRBJ2-1, with TRBD2 matching 7 bases. V dropped 7 bases and J dropped 6; count of bases not matched to a gene: 12. The CDR3 contains 15 residues. Germline values: CDR1 MGHRA, CDR2 YSYEKL.

This clone came up a few times. The chain uses TRBV11-2 and TRBJ2-3; D is unclear. The germline V and J ends were trimmed by 2 bases and 4 bases, with 7 bases remaining between them. The CDR3 contains 13 residues. From germline, CDR1 is SGHAT and CDR2 FQNNGV. This CDR3 reads CASSLLVPDTQYF. The CDR3 region has the DNA TGTGCCAGCAGCTTACTAGTCCCAGATACGCAGTATTTT.

The table lists this clone with a count of one. V and J are TRBV28 and TRBJ1-2, with D perhaps TRBD1 (6 bases). Deletions cut 4 bases from V and 0 bases from J, with 12 bases between. Germline values: CDR1 MDHEN, CDR2 SYDVKM. CDR3 length equals 15 residues. The CDR3 DNA reads as TGTGCCAGCAGTTCCGTCGACAGGCCTAACTATGGCTACACCTTC. It specifies CASSSVDRPNYGYTF.

There are a few counts of this clone. J is TRBJ2-7 and V is TRBV6-5, with TRBD1 matching 9 bases. The trim removed 5 bases at V and 4 bases at J, leaving 6 bases unmatched. This CDR3 comprises 14 residues. Germline V gives CDR1 MNHEY, CDR2 SVGAGI. CDR3 in amino acids: CASSHRDRDYEQYF. DNA of the CDR3: TGTGCCAGCAGTCACCGGGACAGGGATTACGAGCAGTACTTC.

The rearrangement uses TRBV5-1 and TRBJ2-5; perhaps TRBD2 as D (5 bases). V lost 0 bases to trimming and J lost 5 bases, with 11 bases between them. CDR3 length equals 14 residues. CDR1 is SGHRS and CDR2 is YFSETQ in the germline V gene. Here the CDR3 reads CASSLGGFRETQYF. CDR3 bases: TGCGCCAGCAGCTTGGGAGGGTTCAGGGAGACCCAGTACTTC.